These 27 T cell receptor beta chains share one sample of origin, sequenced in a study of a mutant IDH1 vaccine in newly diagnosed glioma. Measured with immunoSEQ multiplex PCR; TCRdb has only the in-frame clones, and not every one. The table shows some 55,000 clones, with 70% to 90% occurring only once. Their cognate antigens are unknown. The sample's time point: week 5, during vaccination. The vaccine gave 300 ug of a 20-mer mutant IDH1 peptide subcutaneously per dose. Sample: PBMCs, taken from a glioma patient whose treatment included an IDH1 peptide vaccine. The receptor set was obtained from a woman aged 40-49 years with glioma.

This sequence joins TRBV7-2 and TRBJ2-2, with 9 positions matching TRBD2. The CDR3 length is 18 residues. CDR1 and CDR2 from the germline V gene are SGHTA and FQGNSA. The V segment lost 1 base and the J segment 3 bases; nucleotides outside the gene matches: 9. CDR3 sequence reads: CASSLGGGGGRYTGELFF. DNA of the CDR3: TGTGCCAGCAGCTTAGGAGGCGGGGGGGGCAGATACACCGGGGAGCTGTTTTTT. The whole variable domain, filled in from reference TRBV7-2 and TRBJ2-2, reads GAGVSQSPSNKVTEKGKDVELRCDPISGHTALYWYRQSLGQGLEFLIYFQGNSAPDKSGLPSDRFSAERTGGSVSTLTIQRTQQEDSAVYLCASSLGGGGGRYTGELFFGEGSRLTVL.

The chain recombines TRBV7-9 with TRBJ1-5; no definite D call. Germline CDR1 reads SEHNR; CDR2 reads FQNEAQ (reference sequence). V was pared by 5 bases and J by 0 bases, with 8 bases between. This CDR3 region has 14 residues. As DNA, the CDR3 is TGTGCCAGCAGCCCTGGTTATAGCAATCAGCCCCAGCATTTT. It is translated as CASSPGYSNQPQHF. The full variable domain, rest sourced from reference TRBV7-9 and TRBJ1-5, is DTGVSQNPRHKITKRGQNVTFRCDPISEHNRLYWYRQTLGQGPEFLTYFQNEAQLEKSRLLSDRFSAERPKGSFSTLEIQRTEQGDSAMYLCASSPGYSNQPQHFGDGTRLSIL.

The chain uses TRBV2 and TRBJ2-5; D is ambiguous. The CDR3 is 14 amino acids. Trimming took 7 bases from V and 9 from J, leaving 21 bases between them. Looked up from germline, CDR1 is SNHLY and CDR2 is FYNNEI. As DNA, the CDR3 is TGTGCCAGCAAGAGGTTTGGAGCCTTTTTGGCCCAGTACTTC. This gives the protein CASKRFGAFLAQYF.

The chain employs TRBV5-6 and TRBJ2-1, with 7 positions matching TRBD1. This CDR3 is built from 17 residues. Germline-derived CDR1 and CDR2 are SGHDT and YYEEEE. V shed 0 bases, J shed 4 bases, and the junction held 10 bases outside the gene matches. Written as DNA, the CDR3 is TGTGCCAGCAGCTTGGCACTAGAGCAGGGGGTTTACAATGAGCAGTTCTTC. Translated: CASSLALEQGVYNEQFF. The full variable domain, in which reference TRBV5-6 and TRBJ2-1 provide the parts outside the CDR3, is DAGVTQSPTHLIKTRGQQVTLRCSPKSGHDTVSWYQQALGQGPQFIFQYYEEEERQRGNFPDRFSGHQFPNYSSELNVNALLLGDSALYLCASSLALEQGVYNEQFFGPGTRLTVL.

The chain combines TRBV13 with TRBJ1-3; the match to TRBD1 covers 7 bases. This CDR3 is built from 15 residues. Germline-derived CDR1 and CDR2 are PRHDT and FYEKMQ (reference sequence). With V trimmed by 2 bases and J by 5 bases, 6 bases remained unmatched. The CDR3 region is CASSLQTGRRNTIYF. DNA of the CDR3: TGTGCCAGCAGCTTACAGACAGGGAGAAGAAACACCATATATTTT.

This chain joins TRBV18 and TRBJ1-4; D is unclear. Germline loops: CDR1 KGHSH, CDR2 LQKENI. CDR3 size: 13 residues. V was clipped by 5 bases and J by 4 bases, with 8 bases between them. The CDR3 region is CASSTALNEKLFF. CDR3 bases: TGTGCCAGCTCAACAGCCCTTAATGAAAAACTGTTTTTT.

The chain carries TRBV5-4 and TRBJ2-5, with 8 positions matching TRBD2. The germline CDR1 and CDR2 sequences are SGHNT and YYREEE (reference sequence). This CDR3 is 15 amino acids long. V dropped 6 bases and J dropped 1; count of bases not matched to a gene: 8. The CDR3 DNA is TGTGCCAGCAAAGGTAGCGGGGCGCCCCAAGAGACCCAGTACTTC. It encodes CASKGSGAPQETQYF. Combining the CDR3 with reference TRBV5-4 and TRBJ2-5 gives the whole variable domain ETGVTQSPTHLIKTRGQQVTLRCSSQSGHNTVSWYQQALGQGPQFIFQYYREEENGRGNFPPRFSGLQFPNYSSELNVNALELDDSALYLCASKGSGAPQETQYFGPGTRLLVL.

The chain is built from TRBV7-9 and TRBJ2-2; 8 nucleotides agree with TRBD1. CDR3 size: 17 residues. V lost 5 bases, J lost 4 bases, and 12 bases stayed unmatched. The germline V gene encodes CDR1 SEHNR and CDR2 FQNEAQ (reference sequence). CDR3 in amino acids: CASSTGTGVRGTGELFF. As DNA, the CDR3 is TGTGCCAGCAGCACCGGGACAGGCGTGCGAGGCACCGGGGAGCTGTTTTTT. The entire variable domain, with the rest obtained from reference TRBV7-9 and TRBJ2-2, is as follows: DTGVSQNPRHKITKRGQNVTFRCDPISEHNRLYWYRQTLGQGPEFLTYFQNEAQLEKSRLLSDRFSAERPKGSFSTLEIQRTEQGDSAMYLCASSTGTGVRGTGELFFGEGSRLTVL.

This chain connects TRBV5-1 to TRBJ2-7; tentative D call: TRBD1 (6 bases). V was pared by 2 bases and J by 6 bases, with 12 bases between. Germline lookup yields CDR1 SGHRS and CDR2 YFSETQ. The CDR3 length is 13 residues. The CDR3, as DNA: TGCGCCAGCAGCTTAAATCAGGGGCCCGAGCAGTACTTC. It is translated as CASSLNQGPEQYF.

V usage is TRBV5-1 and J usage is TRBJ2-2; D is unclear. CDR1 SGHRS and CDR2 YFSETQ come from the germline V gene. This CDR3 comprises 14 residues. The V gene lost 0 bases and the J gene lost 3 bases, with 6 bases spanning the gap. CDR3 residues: CASSLAGYTGELFF. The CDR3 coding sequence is TGCGCCAGCAGCTTGGCCGGATACACCGGGGAGCTGTTTTTT.

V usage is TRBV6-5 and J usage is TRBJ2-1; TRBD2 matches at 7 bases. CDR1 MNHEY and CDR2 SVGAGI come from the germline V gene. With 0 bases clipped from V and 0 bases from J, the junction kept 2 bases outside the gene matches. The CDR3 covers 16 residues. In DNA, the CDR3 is TGTGCCAGCAGTTACTCGGGACTAAACTCCTACAATGAGCAGTTCTTC. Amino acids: CASSYSGLNSYNEQFF.

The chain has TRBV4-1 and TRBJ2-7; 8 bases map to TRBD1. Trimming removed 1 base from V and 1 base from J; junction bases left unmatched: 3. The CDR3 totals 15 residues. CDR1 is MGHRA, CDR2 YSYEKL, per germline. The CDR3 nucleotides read TGCGCCAGCAGCCAAGTCAGGGGGCTGTCCTACGAGCAGTACTTC. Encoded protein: CASSQVRGLSYEQYF.

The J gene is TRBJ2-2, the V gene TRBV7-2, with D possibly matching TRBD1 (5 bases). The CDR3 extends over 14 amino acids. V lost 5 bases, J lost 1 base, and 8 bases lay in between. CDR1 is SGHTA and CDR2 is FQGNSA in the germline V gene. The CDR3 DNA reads TGTGCCAGCAGCGGACACAGGAACACCGGGGAGCTGTTTTTT. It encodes CASSGHRNTGELFF.

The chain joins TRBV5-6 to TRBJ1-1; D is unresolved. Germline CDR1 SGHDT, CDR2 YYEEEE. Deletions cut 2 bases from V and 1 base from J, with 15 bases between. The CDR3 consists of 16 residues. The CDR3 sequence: CASSFQTGRTNTEAFF. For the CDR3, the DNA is TGTGCCAGCAGCTTTCAGACGGGCAGGACGAACACTGAAGCTTTCTTT.

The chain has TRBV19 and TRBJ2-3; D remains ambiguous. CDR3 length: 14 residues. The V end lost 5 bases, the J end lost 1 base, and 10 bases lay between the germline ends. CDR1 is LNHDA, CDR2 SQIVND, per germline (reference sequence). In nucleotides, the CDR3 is TGTGCCAGTAGTTCCCGTTCGGGCACAGATACGCAGTATTTT. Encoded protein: CASSSRSGTDTQYF.

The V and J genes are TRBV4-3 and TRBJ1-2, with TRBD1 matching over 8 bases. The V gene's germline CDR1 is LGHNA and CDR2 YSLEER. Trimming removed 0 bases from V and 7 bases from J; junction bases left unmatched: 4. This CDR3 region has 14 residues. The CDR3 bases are TGCGCCAGCAGCCAAGATTTTACAGGGGGTGGCTACACCTTC. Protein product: CASSQDFTGGGYTF.

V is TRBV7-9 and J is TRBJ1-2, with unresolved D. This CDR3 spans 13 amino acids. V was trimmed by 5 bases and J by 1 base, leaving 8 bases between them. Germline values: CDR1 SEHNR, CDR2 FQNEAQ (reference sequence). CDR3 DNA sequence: TGTGCCAGCAGCCTGTACAGTAACTATGGCTACACCTTC. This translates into CASSLYSNYGYTF.

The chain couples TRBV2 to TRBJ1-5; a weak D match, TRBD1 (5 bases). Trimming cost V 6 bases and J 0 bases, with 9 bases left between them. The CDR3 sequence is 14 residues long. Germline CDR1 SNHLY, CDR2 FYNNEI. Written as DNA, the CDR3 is TGTGCCAGCAGCGGGGGGTATAGCAATCAGCCCCAGCATTTT. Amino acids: CASSGGYSNQPQHF.

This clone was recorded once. CDR3 in amino acids: CASTTDPNTEAFF. The DNA for the CDR3 is TGTGCCAGCACTACAGACCCGAACACTGAAGCTTTCTTT. The rearrangement uses TRBV6-4 and TRBJ1-1, with D uncertain. Germline CDR1 is MRHNA and CDR2 is SNTAGT. V was cut by 7 bases and J by 1 base, with 10 bases left in between. This CDR3 has 13 residues.

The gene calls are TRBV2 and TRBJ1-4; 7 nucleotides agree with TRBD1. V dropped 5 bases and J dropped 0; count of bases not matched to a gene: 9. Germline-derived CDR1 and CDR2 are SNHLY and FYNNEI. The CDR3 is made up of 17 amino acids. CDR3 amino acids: CASSKGQTSATNEKLFF. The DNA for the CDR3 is TGTGCCAGCAGTAAGGGACAGACCTCTGCAACTAATGAAAAACTGTTTTTT.

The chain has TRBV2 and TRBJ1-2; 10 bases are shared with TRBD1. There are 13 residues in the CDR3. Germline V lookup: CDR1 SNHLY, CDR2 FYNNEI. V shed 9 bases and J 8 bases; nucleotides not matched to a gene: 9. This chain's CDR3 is CASTGTGVSGYTF. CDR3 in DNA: TGTGCCAGTACCGGGACAGGGGTGAGCGGCTACACCTTC.

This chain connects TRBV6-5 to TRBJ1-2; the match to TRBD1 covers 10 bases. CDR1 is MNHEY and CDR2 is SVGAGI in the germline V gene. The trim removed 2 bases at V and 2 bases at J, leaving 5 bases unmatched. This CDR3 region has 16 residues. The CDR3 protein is CASSYRPGQGNYGYTF. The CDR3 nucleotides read TGTGCCAGCAGTTACCGTCCGGGACAGGGGAACTATGGCTACACCTTC.

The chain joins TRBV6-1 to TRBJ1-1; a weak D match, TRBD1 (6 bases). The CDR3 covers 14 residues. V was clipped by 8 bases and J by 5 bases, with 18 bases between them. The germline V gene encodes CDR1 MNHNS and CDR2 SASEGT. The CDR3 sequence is CASRGQSLVTEAFF. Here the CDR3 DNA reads TGTGCCAGCCGTGGACAGTCATTAGTGACTGAAGCTTTCTTT.

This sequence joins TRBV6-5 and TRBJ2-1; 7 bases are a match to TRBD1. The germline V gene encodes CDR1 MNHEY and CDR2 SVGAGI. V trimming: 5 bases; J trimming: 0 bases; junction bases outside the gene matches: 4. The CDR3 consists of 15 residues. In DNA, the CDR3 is TGTGCCAGCAGTGCGGACAGGAGCTCCTACAATGAGCAGTTCTTC. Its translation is CASSADRSSYNEQFF.

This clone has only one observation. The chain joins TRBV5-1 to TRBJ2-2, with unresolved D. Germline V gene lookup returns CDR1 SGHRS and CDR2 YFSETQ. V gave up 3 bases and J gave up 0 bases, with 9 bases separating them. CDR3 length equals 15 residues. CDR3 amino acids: CASSSLTTNTGELFF. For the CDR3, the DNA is TGCGCCAGCAGCTCCTTGACAACGAACACCGGGGAGCTGTTTTTT.

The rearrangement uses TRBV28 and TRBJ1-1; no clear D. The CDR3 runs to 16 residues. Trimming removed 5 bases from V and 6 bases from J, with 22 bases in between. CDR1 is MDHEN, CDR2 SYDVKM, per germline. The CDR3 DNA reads TGTGCCAGCAGTCCCCGGGGATTGGGTCTTTCCTCTGAAGCTTTCTTT. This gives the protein CASSPRGLGLSSEAFF.

CDR3 loop: CASSPRDSRYNSPLHF. The CDR3 coding sequence is TGTGCCAGCAGCCCCCGGGACAGTCGCTATAATTCACCCCTCCACTTT. This chain uses TRBV7-2 with TRBJ1-6; 7 nucleotides match TRBD1. CDR3 length: 16 residues. Trimming cost V 5 bases and J 3 bases; bases outside gene matches: 7. Per germline, CDR1 SGHTA and CDR2 FQGNSA.